This T cell receptor (beta chain) was identified during a study of synovial regulatory T cells in juvenile arthritis. The CDR3 consists of 17 residues. Only the protein is on record. In germline, CDR1 is SEHNR, CDR2 FQNEAQ (reference sequence). TCRdb's copy holds only in-frame clones and misses some; the assay was immunoSEQ multiplex PCR. Its clone listing holds 9,500 to 10,000 clones. Sequencing was carried out using Treg cells from blood. Specified subset: remaining (HLA-DR-negative) circulating blood Treg cells. The chain uses TRBV7-9 and TRBJ1-3; TCRdb reports TRBD1, a call that lacks DNA to check it against. The receptor comes from a donor aged 2-35 years with juvenile idiopathic arthritis. This chain's CDR3 is CASSLAKDRASGNTIYF.